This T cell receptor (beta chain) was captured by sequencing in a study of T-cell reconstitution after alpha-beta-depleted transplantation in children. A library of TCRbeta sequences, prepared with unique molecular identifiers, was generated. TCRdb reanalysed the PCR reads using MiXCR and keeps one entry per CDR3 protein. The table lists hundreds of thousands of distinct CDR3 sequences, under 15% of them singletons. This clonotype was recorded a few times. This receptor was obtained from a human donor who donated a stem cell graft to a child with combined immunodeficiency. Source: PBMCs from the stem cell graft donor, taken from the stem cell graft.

Here the CDR3 DNA reads TGTGCCAGCACTCTGGGACTAGCGGACAATGAGCAGTTCTTC. This translates into CASTLGLADNEQFF. The chain uses TRBV6-2 or TRBV6-3 and TRBJ2-1; 11 bases are shared with TRBD2. CDR3 size: 14 residues. Germline CDR1 is MNHEY and CDR2 is SVGEGT. V shed 7 bases, J shed 5 bases, and the junction held 4 bases outside the gene matches.